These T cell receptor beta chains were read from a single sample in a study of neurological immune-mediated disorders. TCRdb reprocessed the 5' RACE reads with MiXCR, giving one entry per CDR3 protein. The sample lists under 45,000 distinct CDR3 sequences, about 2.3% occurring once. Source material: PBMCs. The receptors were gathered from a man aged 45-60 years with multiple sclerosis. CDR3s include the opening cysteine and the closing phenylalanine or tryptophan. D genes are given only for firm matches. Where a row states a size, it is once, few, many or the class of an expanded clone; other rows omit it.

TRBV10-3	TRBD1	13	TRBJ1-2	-	TGTGCCATCAGTCCCACGGGACAGGGGGCGAAAACCTTC	CAISPTGQGAKTF
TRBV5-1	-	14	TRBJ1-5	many	TGCGCCAGCAGCTTGGGGGCAGGCAATCAGCCCCAGCATTTT	CASSLGAGNQPQHF
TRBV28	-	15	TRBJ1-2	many	TGTGCCAGCAGTTTACTCGCCCACGGCCTATATGGCTACACCTTC	CASSLLAHGLYGYTF
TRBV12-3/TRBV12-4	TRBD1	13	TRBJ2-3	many	TGTGCCAGCAGGGGGACAGGGGCAGATACGCAGTATTTT	CASRGTGADTQYF
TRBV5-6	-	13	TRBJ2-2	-	TGTGCCAGCAGCTCCTTACCGACCGGGGAGCTGTTTTTT	CASSSLPTGELFF
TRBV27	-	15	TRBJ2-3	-	TGTGCCAGCAGTGCCCTCGGCCAAAGGCCAGATACGCAGTATTTT	CASSALGQRPDTQYF
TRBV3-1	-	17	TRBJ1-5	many	TGTGCCAGCAGCCAAGATGTCGTGGGGGCGGGGACGCAGCCCCAGCATTTT	CASSQDVVGAGTQPQHF
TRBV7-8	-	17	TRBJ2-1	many	TGTGCCAGCAGCTTAGCGGTTGCGGGGGCGAACTACAATGAGCAGTTCTTC	CASSLAVAGANYNEQFF
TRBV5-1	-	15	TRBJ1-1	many	TGCGCCAGCAGCACGGAGGGGCCAGGGAACACTGAAGCTTTCTTT	CASSTEGPGNTEAFF
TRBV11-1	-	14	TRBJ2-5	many	TGTGCCAGCAGCTTAGGGGCCCTCATTGAGACCCAGTACTTC	CASSLGALIETQYF
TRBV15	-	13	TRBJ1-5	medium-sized	TGTGCCACCAGCAATGGCGACCGGCAGCCCCAGCATTTT	CATSNGDRQPQHF
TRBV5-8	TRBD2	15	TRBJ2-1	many	TGTGCCAGCAGCTTAGGACTAGCGGAATACAATGAGCAGTTCTTC	CASSLGLAEYNEQFF
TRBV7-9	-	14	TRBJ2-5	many	TGTGCCAGCAGCTTAGGCTCAGGGGAGAAGACCCAGTACTTC	CASSLGSGEKTQYF
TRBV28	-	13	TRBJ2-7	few	TGTGCCAGCAGTCCCTCCCAATACTACGAGCAGTACTTC	CASSPSQYYEQYF
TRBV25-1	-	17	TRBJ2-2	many	TGTGCCAGCAGTGGTTCATGGGACACATTGAACACCGGGGAGCTGTTTTTT	CASSGSWDTLNTGELFF
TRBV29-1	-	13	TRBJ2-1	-	TGCAGCGGAGAACTCGACAGGACTGGTGAGCAGTTCTTC	CSGELDRTGEQFF
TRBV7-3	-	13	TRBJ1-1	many	TGTGCCAGCAGCTTACTGGGTGGCACTGAAGCTTTCTTT	CASSLLGGTEAFF
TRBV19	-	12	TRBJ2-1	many	TGTGCCAGTAGTCCAGGTTTCAATGAGCAGTTCTTC	CASSPGFNEQFF
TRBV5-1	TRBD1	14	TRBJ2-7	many	TGCGCCAGCCAGTGGGCAGGGGGCTCCTACGAGCAGTACTTC	CASQWAGGSYEQYF
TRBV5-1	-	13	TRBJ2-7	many	TGCGCCAGCAGCTTCGACAACTCCTACGAGCAGTACTTC	CASSFDNSYEQYF
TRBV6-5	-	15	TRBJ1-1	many	TGTGCCAGCAGGAACCTCCGAGACCGTTACACTGAAGCTTTCTTT	CASRNLRDRYTEAFF
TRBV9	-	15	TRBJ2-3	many	TGTGCCACCAGCAAAGAGGGGAGGCGCACAGATACGCAGTATTTT	CATSKEGRRTDTQYF
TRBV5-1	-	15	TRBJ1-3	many	TGCGCCAGCAGCTCCGGGACACACTCTGGAAACACCATATATTTT	CASSSGTHSGNTIYF
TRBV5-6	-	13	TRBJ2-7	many	TGTGCCAGCAGCTTGGGGAGCTCCTACGAGCAGTACTTC	CASSLGSSYEQYF
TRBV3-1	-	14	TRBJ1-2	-	TGTGCCAGCAGCCTTCAGGGCATCGGCTATGGCTACACCTTC	CASSLQGIGYGYTF
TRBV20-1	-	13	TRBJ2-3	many	TGCAGTGCTAAGGACATTAGCACAGATACGCAGTATTTT	CSAKDISTDTQYF
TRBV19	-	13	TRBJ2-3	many	TGTGCCAGTAGTGCATGGGACACAGATACGCAGTATTTT	CASSAWDTDTQYF
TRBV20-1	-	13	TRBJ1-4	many	TGCAGTGCTAGAGATCCTACTGCTGAAAAACTGTTTTTT	CSARDPTAEKLFF
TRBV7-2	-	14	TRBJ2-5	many	TGTGCCAGCAGCTTAAATCAGGGACGGGAGACCCAGTACTTC	CASSLNQGRETQYF
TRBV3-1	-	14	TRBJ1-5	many	TGTGCCAGCAGCCAAGGGGTAAGCAATCAGCCCCAGCATTTT	CASSQGVSNQPQHF
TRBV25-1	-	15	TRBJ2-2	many	TGTGCCAGCAGCCGGGACGTCGCGAACACCGGGGAGCTGTTTTTT	CASSRDVANTGELFF
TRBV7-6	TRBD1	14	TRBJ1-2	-	TGTGCCAGCAGCTCATTATACAGGGGCTATGGCTACACCTTC	CASSSLYRGYGYTF
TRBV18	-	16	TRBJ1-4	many	TGTGCCAGCTCGCGCCTCCCCGGGACCGTTGAGGAAAAACTGTTTTTT	CASSRLPGTVEEKLFF
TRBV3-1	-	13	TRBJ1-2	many	TGTGCCAGCAGCCAAGATTATCGGAGTCTATACACCTTC	CASSQDYRSLYTF
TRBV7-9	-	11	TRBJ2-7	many	TGTGCCAGCAGCCCGTCCTACGAGCAGTACTTC	CASSPSYEQYF
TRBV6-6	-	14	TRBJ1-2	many	TGTGCCAGCAGTTACTCGACTAGGAACTATGGCTACACCTTC	CASSYSTRNYGYTF
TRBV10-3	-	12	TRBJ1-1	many	TGTGCCATCAGCGGGGGTGGCACTGAAGCTTTCTTT	CAISGGGTEAFF
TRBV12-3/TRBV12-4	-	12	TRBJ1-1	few	TGTGCCAGCAGTCGGATCAACACTGAAGCTTTCTTT	CASSRINTEAFF
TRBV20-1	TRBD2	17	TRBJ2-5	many	TGCAGTGCTAGAGATGGGGGACTAGCGTCCTACGGGGAGACCCAGTACTTC	CSARDGGLASYGETQYF
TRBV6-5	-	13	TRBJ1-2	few	TGTGCCAGCAAACCGGGGGGAGGCGGTGGCTACACCTTC	CASKPGGGGGYTF
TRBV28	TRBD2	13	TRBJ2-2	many	TGTGCCAGCGGGGGGGTAAGCACCGGGGAGCTGTTTTTT	CASGGVSTGELFF
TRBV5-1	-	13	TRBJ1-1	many	TGCGCCAGCGGGCCCGCAGGGGACACTGAAGCTTTCTTT	CASGPAGDTEAFF
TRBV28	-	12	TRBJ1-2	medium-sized	TGTGCCAGCAGTTTAGAGTTATCTGGCTACACCTTC	CASSLELSGYTF